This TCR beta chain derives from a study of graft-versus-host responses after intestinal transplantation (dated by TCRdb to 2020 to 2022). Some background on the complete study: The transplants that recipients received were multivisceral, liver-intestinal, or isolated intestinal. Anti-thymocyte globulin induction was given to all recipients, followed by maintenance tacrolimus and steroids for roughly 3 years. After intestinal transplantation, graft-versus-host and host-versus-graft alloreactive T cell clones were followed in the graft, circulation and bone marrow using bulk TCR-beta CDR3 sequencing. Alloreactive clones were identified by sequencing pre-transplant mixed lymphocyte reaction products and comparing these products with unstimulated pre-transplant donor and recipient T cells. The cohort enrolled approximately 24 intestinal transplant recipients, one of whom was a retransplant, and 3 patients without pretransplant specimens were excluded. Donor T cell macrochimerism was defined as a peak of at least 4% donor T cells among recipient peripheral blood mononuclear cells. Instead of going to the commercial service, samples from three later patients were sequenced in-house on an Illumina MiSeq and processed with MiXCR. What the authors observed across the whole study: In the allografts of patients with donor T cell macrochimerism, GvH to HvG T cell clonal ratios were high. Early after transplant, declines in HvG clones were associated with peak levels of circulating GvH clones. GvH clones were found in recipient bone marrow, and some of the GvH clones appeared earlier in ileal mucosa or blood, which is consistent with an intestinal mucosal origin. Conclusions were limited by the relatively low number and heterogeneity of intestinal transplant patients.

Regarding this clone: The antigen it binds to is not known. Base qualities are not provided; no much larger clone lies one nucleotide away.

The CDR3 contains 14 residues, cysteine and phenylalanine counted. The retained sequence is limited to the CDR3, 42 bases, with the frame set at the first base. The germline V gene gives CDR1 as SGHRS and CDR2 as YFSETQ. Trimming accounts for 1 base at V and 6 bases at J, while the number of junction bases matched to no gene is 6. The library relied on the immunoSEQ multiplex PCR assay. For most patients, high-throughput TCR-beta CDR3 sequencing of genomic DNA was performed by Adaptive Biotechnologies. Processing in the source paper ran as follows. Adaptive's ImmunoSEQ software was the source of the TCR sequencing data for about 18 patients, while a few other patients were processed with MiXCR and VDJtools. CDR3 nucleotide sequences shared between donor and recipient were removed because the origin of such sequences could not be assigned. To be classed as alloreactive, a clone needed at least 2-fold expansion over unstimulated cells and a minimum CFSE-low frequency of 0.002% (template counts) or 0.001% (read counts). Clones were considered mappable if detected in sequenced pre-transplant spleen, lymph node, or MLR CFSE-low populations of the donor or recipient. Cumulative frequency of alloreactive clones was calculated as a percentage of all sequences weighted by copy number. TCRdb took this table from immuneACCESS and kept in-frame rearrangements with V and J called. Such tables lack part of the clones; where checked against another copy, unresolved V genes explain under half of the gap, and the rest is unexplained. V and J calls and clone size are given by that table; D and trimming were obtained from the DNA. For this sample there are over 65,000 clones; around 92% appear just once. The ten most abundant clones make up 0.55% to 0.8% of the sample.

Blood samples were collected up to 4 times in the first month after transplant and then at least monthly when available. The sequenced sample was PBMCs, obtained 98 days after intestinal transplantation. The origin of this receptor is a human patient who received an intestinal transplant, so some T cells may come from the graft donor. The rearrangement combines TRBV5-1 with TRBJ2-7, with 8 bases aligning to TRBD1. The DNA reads TGCGCCAGCAGCTTGTCGCAGGGGGCAGGCGAGCAGTACTTC. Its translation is CASSLSQGAGEQYF.